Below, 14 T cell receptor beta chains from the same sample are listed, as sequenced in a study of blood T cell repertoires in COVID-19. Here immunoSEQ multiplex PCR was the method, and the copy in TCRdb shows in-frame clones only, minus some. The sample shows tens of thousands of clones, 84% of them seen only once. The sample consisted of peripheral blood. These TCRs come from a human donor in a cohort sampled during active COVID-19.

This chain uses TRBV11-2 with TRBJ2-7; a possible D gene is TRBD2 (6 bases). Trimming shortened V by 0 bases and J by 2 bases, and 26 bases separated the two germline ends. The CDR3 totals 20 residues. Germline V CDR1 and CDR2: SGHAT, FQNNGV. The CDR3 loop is CASSLDSWMAGGAETYEQYF. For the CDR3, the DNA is TGTGCCAGCAGCTTAGACTCATGGATGGCTGGCGGGGCTGAAACCTACGAGCAGTACTTC.

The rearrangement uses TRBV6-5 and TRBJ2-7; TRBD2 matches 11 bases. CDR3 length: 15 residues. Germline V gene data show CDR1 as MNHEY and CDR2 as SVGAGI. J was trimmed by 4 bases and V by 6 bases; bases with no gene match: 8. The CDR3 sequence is CASSRQLAGDYEQYF. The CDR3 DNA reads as TGTGCCAGCAGCCGACAACTAGCGGGAGATTACGAGCAGTACTTC.

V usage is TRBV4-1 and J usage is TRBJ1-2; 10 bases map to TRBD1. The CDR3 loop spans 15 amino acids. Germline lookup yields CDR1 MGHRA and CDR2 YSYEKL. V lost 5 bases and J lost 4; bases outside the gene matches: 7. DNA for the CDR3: TGCGCCAGCAGCGGACGACAGGGGGCGACCTATGGCTACACCTTC. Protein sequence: CASSGRQGATYGYTF.

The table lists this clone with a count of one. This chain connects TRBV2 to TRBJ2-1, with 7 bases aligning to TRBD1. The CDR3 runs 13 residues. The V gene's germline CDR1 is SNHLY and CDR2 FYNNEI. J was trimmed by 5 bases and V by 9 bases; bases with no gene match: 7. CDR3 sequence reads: CARKTGNDNEQFF. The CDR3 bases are TGTGCCAGAAAGACAGGGAACGACAATGAGCAGTTCTTC.

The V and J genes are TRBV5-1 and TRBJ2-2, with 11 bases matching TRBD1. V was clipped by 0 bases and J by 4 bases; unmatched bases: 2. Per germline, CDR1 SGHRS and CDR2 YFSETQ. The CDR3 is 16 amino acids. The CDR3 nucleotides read TGCGCCAGCAGCTTGGGAGGGACAGGGGGCACCGGGGAGCTGTTTTTT. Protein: CASSLGGTGGTGELFF.

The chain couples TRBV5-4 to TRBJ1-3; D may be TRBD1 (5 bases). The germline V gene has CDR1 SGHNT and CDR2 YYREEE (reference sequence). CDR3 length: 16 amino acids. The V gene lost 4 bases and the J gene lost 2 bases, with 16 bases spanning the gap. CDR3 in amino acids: CASSPSGGVTGNTIYF. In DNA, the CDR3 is TGTGCCAGCAGCCCGAGTGGGGGGGTTACTGGAAACACCATATATTTT.

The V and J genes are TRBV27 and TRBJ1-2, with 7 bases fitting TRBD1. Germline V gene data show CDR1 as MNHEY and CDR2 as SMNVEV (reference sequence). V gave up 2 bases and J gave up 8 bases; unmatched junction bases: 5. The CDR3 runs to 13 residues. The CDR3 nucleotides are TGTGCCAGCAGTTTAACAGGGGCCCGGGGCTACACCTTC. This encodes CASSLTGARGYTF.

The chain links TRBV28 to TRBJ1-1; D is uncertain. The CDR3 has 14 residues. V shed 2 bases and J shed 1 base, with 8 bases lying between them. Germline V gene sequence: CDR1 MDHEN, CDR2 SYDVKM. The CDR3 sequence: CASSLNGENTEAFF. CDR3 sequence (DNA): TGTGCCAGCAGTTTAAACGGGGAGAACACTGAAGCTTTCTTT.

The chain's CDR3 is CASTYAGERLYGYTF. The CDR3 DNA is TGTGCCAGCACATACGCCGGAGAACGCCTTTATGGCTACACCTTC. J is TRBJ1-2 and V is TRBV6-6; no firm D call. Germline V CDR1 and CDR2: MNHNY, SVGAGI (reference sequence). Trimming took off 7 bases at V and 5 bases at J, with 20 bases between the two ends. The CDR3 consists of 15 residues.

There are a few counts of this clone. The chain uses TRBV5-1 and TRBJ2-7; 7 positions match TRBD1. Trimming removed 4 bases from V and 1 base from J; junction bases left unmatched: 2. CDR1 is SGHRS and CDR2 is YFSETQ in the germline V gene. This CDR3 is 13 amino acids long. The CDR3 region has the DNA TGCGCCAGCAGCCCGGGACAGTCCTACGAGCAGTACTTC. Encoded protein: CASSPGQSYEQYF.

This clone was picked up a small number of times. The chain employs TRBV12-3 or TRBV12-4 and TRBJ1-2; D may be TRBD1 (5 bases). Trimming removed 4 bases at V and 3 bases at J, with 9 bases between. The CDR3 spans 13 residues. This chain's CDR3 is CASSSREDYGYTF. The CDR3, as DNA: TGTGCCAGCAGTTCCAGGGAGGACTATGGCTACACCTTC.

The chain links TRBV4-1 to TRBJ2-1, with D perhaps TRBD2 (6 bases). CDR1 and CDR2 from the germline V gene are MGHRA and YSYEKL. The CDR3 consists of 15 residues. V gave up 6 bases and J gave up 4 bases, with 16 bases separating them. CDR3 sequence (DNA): TGCGCCAGCAGTTTAAGTTCCGGGACTTACAATGAGCAGTTCTTC. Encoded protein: CASSLSSGTYNEQFF.

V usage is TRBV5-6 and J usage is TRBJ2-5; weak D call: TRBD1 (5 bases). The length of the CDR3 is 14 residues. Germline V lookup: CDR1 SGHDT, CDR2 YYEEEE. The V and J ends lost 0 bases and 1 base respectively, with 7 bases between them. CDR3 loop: CASSLDRSQETQYF. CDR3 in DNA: TGTGCCAGCAGCTTGGACAGGTCCCAAGAGACCCAGTACTTC.

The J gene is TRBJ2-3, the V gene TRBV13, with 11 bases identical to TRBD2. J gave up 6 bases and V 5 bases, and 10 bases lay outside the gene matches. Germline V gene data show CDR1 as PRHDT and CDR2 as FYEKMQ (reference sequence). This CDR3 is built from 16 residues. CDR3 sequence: CASSPGGSGGEDTQYF. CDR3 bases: TGTGCCAGCAGCCCCGGTGGTAGCGGGGGGGAGGATACGCAGTATTTT.